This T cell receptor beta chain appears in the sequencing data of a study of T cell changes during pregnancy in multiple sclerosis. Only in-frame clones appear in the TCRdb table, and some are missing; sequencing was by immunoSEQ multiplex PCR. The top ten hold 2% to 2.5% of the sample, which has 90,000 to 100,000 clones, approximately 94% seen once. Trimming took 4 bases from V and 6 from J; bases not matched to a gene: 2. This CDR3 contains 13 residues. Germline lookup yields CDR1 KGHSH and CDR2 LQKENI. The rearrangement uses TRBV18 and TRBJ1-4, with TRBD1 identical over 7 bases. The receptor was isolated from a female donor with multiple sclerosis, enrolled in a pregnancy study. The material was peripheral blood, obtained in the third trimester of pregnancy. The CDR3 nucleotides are TGTGCCAGCTCACGGGACAGTTATGAAAAACTGTTTTTT. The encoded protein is CASSRDSYEKLFF.